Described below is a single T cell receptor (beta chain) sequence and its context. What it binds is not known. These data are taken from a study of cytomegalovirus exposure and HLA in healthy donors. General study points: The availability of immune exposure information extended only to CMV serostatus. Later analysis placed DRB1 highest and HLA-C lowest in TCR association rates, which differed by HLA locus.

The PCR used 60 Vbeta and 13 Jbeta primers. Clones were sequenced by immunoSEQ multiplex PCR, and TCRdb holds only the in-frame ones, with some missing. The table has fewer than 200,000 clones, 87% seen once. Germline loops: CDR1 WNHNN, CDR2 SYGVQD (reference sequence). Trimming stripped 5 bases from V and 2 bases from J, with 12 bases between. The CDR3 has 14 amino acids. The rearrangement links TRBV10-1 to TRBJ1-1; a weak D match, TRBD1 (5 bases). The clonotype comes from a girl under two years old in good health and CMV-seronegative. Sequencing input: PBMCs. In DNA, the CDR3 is TGCGCCAGCAGTATGGGCAGGGCTAACACTGAAGCTTTCTTT. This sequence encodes CASSMGRANTEAFF.